This T cell receptor (beta chain) is drawn from a study of blood T cell dynamics during melanoma immunotherapy. As for the study in general: Metastatic melanoma patients received first-line pembrolizumab or nivolumab plus ipilimumab. Study-wide results and caveats: PBMC repertoires of eventual disease-control patients split at W3 into clonality or diversity gains.

Time point denoted: week 3, after first cycle of checkpoint inhibitor. Blood was drawn before treatment and at week 3 after checkpoint blockade. This clone was counted once. Its target is unknown. Profiled with immunoSEQ multiplex PCR; TCRdb holds only in-frame clones, not every one. The sample holds about 28,000 clones; over 80% are singletons and the top ten take over 9%. Germline V lookup: CDR1 MDHEN, CDR2 SYDVKM. Trimming removed 4 bases from V and 4 bases from J, with 13 bases in between. CDR3 length: 15 amino acids. This chain links TRBV28 with TRBJ1-4; TRBD1 is a possible D gene (6 bases). Specimen: blood, collected from a patient treated with checkpoint blockade. The source is a human donor with melanoma. For the CDR3, the DNA is TGTGCCAGCAGTTCCTCTCGACAGGTTAATGAAAAACTGTTTTTT. Its translation: CASSSSRQVNEKLFF.